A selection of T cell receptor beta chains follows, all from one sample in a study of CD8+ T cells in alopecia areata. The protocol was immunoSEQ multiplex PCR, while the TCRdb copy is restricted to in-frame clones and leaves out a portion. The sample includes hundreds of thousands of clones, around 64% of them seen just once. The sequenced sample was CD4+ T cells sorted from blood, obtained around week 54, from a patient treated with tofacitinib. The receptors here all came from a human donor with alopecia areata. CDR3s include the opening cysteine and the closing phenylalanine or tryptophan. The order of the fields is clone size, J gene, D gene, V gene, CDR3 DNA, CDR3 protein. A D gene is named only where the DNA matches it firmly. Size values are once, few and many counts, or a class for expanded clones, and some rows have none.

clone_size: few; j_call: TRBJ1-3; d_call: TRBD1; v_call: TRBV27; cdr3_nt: TGTGCCAAACGACCCGACAGGGGGCCTGGAAACACCATATATTTT; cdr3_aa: CAKRPDRGPGNTIYF
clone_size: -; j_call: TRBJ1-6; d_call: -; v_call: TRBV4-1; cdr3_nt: TGCGCCAGCAGCCAAGTCCAAGGGTTTGCTTCACCCCTCCACTTT; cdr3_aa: CASSQVQGFASPLHF
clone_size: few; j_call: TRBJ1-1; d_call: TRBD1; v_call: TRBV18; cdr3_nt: TGTGCCAGCTCTAACAGGGGGCTTACTGAAGCTTTCTTT; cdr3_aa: CASSNRGLTEAFF
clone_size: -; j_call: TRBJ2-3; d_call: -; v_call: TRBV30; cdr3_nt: TGTGCCTGGAGTGTTGGTAACACGGTCACAGATACGCAGTATTTT; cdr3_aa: CAWSVGNTVTDTQYF
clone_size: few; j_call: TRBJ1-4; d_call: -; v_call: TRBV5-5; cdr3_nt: TGTGCCAGCAGCTCCTCCTACTCGGGGAATGAAAAACTGTTTTTT; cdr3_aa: CASSSSYSGNEKLFF
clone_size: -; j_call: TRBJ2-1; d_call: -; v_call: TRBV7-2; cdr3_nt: TGTGCCAGCAGCCCCTCTTTGTACAATGAGCAGTTCTTC; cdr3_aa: CASSPSLYNEQFF
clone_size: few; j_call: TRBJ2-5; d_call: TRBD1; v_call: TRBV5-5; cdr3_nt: TGTGCCAGTGAACCCCGGGACAGGGGAGAGACCCAGTACTTC; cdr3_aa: CASEPRDRGETQYF
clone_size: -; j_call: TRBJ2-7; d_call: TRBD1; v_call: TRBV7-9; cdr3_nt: TGTGCCAGCAGCGGGACAGGGAGTGACGAGCAGTACTTC; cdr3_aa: CASSGTGSDEQYF
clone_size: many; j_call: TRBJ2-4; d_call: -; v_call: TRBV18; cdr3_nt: TGTGCCAGCTCACCTAGTGCGGACATTCAGTACTTC; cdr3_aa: CASSPSADIQYF
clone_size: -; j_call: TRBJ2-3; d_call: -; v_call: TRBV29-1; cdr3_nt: TGCAGCGTGCTAGGACATACTAGCACAGATACGCAGTATTTT; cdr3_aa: CSVLGHTSTDTQYF
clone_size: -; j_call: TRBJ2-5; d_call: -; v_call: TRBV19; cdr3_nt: TGTGCCAGTAGTATCCCCGGGGCAGGGGACGTTGAGACCCAGTACTTC; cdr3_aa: CASSIPGAGDVETQYF
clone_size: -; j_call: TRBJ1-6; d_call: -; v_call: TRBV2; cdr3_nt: TGTGCCAGCACCCCGGGCCTCTCCTCCGGTAATTCACCCCTCCACTTT; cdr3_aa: CASTPGLSSGNSPLHF
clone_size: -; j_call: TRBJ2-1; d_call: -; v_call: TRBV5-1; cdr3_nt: TGCGCCAGCAGCTTTGGACAGACTCTCTCCTACAATGAGCAGTTCTTC; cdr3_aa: CASSFGQTLSYNEQFF
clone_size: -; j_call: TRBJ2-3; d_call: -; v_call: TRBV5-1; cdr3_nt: TGCGCCAGCAGCTTGGGCCGGGGGCTCGCAGATACGCAGTATTTT; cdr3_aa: CASSLGRGLADTQYF
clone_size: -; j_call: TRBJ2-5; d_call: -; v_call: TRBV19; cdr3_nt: TGTGCCAGTAGTATGGAGGGGTGGTCCGAGGAGACCCAGTACTTC; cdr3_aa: CASSMEGWSEETQYF
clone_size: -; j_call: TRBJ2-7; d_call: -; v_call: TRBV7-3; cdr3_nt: TGTGCCAGCAGCCCCGGACGGGAATACGAGCAGTACTTC; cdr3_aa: CASSPGREYEQYF
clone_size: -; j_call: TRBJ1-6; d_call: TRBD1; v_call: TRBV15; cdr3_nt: TGTGCCACCAGCAGCTACAGGGGAAATTCACCCCTCCACTTT; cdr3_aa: CATSSYRGNSPLHF
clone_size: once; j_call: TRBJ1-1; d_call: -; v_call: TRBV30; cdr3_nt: TGTGCCTCGGCGGGGAACGTAGGCACTGAAGCTTTCTTT; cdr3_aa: CASAGNVGTEAFF
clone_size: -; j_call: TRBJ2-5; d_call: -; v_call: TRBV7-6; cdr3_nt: TGTGCCAGCAGCTTTCCCGGGAGTCCGCAAGAGACCCAGTACTTC; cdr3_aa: CASSFPGSPQETQYF
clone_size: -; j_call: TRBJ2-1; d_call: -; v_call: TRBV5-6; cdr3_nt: TGTGCCAGCAGCTTGGGACCCATTGAGAGTAACGTCTTC; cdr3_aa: CASSLGPIESNVF
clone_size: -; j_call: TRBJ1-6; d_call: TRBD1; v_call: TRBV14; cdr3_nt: TGTGCCAGCAGCCAACGGACAGGGTTGACACTCCACTTT; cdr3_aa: CASSQRTGLTLHF
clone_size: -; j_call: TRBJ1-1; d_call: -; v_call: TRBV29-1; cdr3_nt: TGCAGCGTTGTAGGGGTGAACACTGAAGCTTTCTTT; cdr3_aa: CSVVGVNTEAFF
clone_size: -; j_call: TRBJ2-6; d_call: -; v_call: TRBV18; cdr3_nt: TGTGCCAGCTCACCAGGCTCTGGGGCCAACGTCCTGACTTTC; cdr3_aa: CASSPGSGANVLTF
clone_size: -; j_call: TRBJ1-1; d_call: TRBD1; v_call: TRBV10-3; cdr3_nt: TGTGCCATCAAGAAGGGGGCGGACACTGAAGCTTTCTTT; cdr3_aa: CAIKKGADTEAFF
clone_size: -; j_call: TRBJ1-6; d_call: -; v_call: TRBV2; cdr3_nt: TGTGCCAGCAGTGAAGAGGGGGGCAGTTATTCACCCCTCCACTTT; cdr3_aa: CASSEEGGSYSPLHF
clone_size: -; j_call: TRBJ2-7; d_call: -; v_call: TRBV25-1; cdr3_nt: TGTGCCACCCGGACGGTCTCCTACGAGCAGTACTTC; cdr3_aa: CATRTVSYEQYF